A selection of T cell receptor beta chains follows, all from one sample in a study of T cell changes during pregnancy in multiple sclerosis. Profiled with immunoSEQ multiplex PCR; TCRdb holds only in-frame clones, not every one. This table has about 41,000 clones, 80% to 90% appearing once. Sample: CD4+ T cells from peripheral blood mononuclear cells, taken in the first trimester of pregnancy. These receptors originate from a female donor with multiple sclerosis, enrolled in a pregnancy study. CDR3s include the opening cysteine and the closing phenylalanine or tryptophan. A D gene is named only where the DNA matches it firmly. Expanded clones get a size class; other rows say once, few or many, or leave the size out.

v_gene	abundance	j_gene	d_gene	CDR3aa	CDR3nt
TRBV7-2	.	TRBJ2-7	.	CASSLGTTQGEQYF	TGTGCCAGCAGCTTAGGGACAACTCAGGGCGAGCAGTACTTC
TRBV9	once	TRBJ1-2	.	CASSAPRGGTYGYTF	TGTGCCAGCAGCGCCCCGAGGGGGGGGACCTATGGCTACACCTTC
TRBV9	.	TRBJ2-1	TRBD2	CASSTKWTSGRSEQFF	TGTGCCAGCAGCACCAAATGGACTAGCGGGAGGTCTGAGCAGTTCTTC
TRBV19	.	TRBJ1-2	.	CASSIVGLGYTF	TGTGCCAGTAGTATCGTGGGGCTTGGCTACACCTTC
TRBV18	.	TRBJ2-5	TRBD2	CASSRSGRETQYF	TGTGCCAGCTCACGTAGCGGGAGAGAGACCCAGTACTTC
TRBV28	.	TRBJ2-3	.	CASSTRGMGTDTQYF	TGTGCCAGCAGTACCAGGGGAATGGGCACAGATACGCAGTATTTT
TRBV11-3	once	TRBJ2-1	.	CASSNRHRENEQFF	TGTGCCAGCAGCAACCGACACAGGGAGAATGAGCAGTTCTTC
TRBV25-1	.	TRBJ2-3	.	CASSEQGLRNTDTQYF	TGTGCCAGCAGTGAACAGGGACTTAGAAACACAGATACGCAGTATTTT
TRBV28	.	TRBJ2-7	TRBD1	CATEGAEDSDEQYF	TGTGCCACCGAGGGGGCGGAGGACTCGGATGAGCAGTACTTC
TRBV9	.	TRBJ2-3	TRBD2	CASSGGTSGTSTDTQYF	TGTGCCAGCAGCGGGGGGACTAGCGGGACTAGCACAGATACGCAGTATTTT
TRBV29-1	.	TRBJ2-5	TRBD1	CSTGTEQETQYF	TGCAGCACGGGGACAGAACAAGAGACCCAGTACTTC
TRBV5-1	.	TRBJ2-3	.	CASSLGIPTGSTDTQYF	TGCGCCAGCAGCTTGGGTATCCCCACGGGTAGCACAGATACGCAGTATTTT
TRBV6-6	.	TRBJ1-4	.	CASSYPPLGDEKLFF	TGTGCCAGCAGCTACCCACCTCTCGGGGATGAAAAACTGTTTTTT
TRBV28	.	TRBJ1-4	.	CASITMGAGEKLFF	TGTGCCAGCATTACGATGGGGGCCGGGGAAAAACTGTTTTTT
TRBV9	once	TRBJ2-1	TRBD1	CASSPRGRGSNEQFF	TGTGCCAGCAGCCCCAGGGGGAGAGGTAGCAATGAGCAGTTCTTC
TRBV21-1	.	TRBJ2-1	.	CASSKNRPGTSGRGYNEQFF	TGTGCCAGCAGCAAAAACCGCCCTGGGACTAGCGGGAGGGGATACAATGAGCAGTTCTTC
TRBV5-4	.	TRBJ1-2	.	CASSFGLSGGSIYGYTF	TGTGCCAGCAGCTTCGGTCTCTCGGGGGGGAGCATCTATGGCTACACCTTC
TRBV6-1	.	TRBJ2-7	.	CASSDRYEQYF	TGTGCCAGCAGTGACCGCTACGAGCAGTACTTC
TRBV10-2	.	TRBJ1-5	TRBD1	CASSEYANRRGRGQPQHF	TGCGCCAGCAGTGAGTACGCTAATAGGAGGGGGCGAGGTCAGCCCCAGCATTTT
TRBV4-1	.	TRBJ2-3	.	CASSQVVGGTGTDTQYF	TGCGCCAGCAGCCAAGTAGTCGGCGGGACCGGTACAGATACGCAGTATTTT
TRBV30	.	TRBJ1-3	.	CAWSGSGSGNTIYF	TGTGCCTGGAGTGGTTCGGGCTCTGGAAACACCATATATTTT
TRBV11-2	.	TRBJ2-2	TRBD2	CASKKVPGLAGNYGELFF	TGTGCCAGCAAAAAGGTGCCGGGACTAGCGGGAAACTACGGGGAGCTGTTTTTT